Below are 9 T cell receptor beta chains sequenced from a single sample in a study of shared clonotypes between healthy human individuals. Generated by immunoSEQ multiplex PCR, the TCRdb table keeps only in-frame clones and is missing some. Here the sample spans some 680,000 clones, more than 70% being singletons. Sequencing was carried out using memory CD4+ T cells sorted from blood. Subset defined: CD45RA-negative fraction. These receptors came from a woman in her twenties or thirties in good health.

Here the CDR3 DNA reads TGTGCCAGCAGCCTAACAGGGGGCTCTGGGGCCAACGTCCTGACTTTC. Amino acids: CASSLTGGSGANVLTF. This rearrangement joins TRBV7-9 to TRBJ2-6; the match to TRBD1 covers 8 bases. The CDR3 runs to 16 residues. V was clipped by 5 bases and J by 0 bases; unmatched bases: 3. Germline V lookup: CDR1 SEHNR, CDR2 FQNEAQ (reference sequence).

This clone showed up just a few times. V gene TRBV6-5 combines with J gene TRBJ2-3, with D maybe TRBD2 (6 bases). Germline values: CDR1 MNHEY, CDR2 SVGAGI. The CDR3 is 14 residues long. The germline V and J ends were trimmed by 5 bases and 4 bases, with 13 bases remaining between them. The CDR3 sequence: CASSRRVAADTQYF. The CDR3 DNA follows: TGTGCCAGCAGTCGGCGGGTAGCGGCAGATACGCAGTATTTT.

This chain links TRBV28 with TRBJ2-7; TRBD2 matches at 13 bases. V was pared by 8 bases and J by 7 bases, with 2 bases of the junction left unmatched. The CDR3 totals 12 residues. Germline assignment: CDR1 MDHEN and CDR2 SYDVKM. CDR3 region: CASGLAGAEQYF. The CDR3 DNA follows: TGTGCCAGCGGACTAGCGGGAGCTGAGCAGTACTTC.

The chain recombines TRBV6-6 with TRBJ2-1; D is unresolved. V lost 6 bases to trimming and J lost 9 bases, with 9 bases between them. This CDR3 comprises 11 residues. The germline V gene encodes CDR1 MNHNY and CDR2 SVGAGI (reference sequence). For the CDR3, the DNA is TGTGCCAGCAGCCGATACGGTGAGCAGTTCTTC. This translates into CASSRYGEQFF.

This chain connects TRBV2 to TRBJ1-5; D unresolved. Trimming removed 5 bases at V and 6 bases at J, with 14 bases between. In germline, CDR1 is SNHLY, CDR2 FYNNEI. The CDR3 has 14 amino acids. The CDR3 sequence: CASSPGPVGQPQHF. DNA for the CDR3: TGTGCCAGCAGTCCGGGCCCTGTGGGTCAGCCCCAGCATTTT.

V is TRBV6-1 and J is TRBJ1-5; no reliable D call. Germline V gene sequence: CDR1 MNHNS, CDR2 SASEGT. The germline V and J ends were trimmed by 6 bases and 3 bases, with 15 bases remaining between them. The CDR3 is 15 amino acids. As DNA, the CDR3 is TGTGCCAGCAGCGCCGGGGTTTCCATCAATCAGCCCCAGCATTTT. It encodes CASSAGVSINQPQHF.

The chain recombines TRBV5-1 with TRBJ2-3, with D possibly matching TRBD2 (7 bases). The CDR3 contains 17 residues. Germline V gene data show CDR1 as SGHRS and CDR2 as YFSETQ. Trimming left V 5 bases short and J 5 bases short, with 24 bases between. CDR3 loop: CASRPLSGGASRDTQYF. CDR3 DNA sequence: TGCGCCAGCAGGCCCCTTTCGGGGGGCGCGAGTCGAGATACGCAGTATTTT. Together with reference TRBV5-1 and TRBJ2-3, the CDR3 gives the full variable domain: KAGVTQTPRYLIKTRGQQVTLSCSPISGHRSVSWYQQTPGQGLQFLFEYFSETQRNKGNFPGRFSGRQFSNSRSEMNVSTLELGDSALYLCASRPLSGGASRDTQYFGPGTRLTVL.

The chain recombines TRBV11-3 with TRBJ2-1; either TRBD1 or TRBD2 may supply D (5 bases each). Germline V gives CDR1 SGHNT, CDR2 YENEEA. The ends were cut back, 4 bases at V and 11 bases at J, with 12 bases in the middle. This CDR3 has 12 amino acids. This chain's CDR3 is CASSWGLGQQFF. As DNA, the CDR3 is TGTGCCAGCAGCTGGGGGTTGGGGCAGCAGTTCTTC.

The CDR3 DNA reads as TGTGCCAGCAGCTTACACAGGAATCCCACTGAAGCTTTCTTT. As protein: CASSLHRNPTEAFF. V gene TRBV7-3 combines with J gene TRBJ1-1; tentative D call: TRBD1 (5 bases). Germline V CDR1 and CDR2: SGHTA, FQGTGA. The V end lost 2 bases, the J end lost 4 bases, and 11 bases lay between the germline ends. This CDR3 spans 14 amino acids.